These 9 T cell receptor beta chains came from one sample sequenced in a study of spatial heterogeneity in lung cancer. One entry per CDR3 protein, called by TCRdb with MiXCR from the 5' RACE reads. The table shows under 40,000 distinct CDR3 sequences, with about 5% occurring only once. The time point denotes: sample taken at primary tumor resection. The starting material was PBMCs, obtained at surgery. These TCRs come from a female donor with early-stage non-small cell lung cancer.

This clonotype is a singleton in its sample. V is TRBV6-5 and J is TRBJ1-2; a weak D match, TRBD1 (6 bases). CDR1 and CDR2 (germline): MNHEY, SVGAGI. This CDR3 has 15 residues. Trimming pared 2 bases from V and 4 bases from J, leaving 14 bases between. In nucleotides, the CDR3 is TGTGCCAGCAGTTACAGGCCAGGGGTGGCCTATGGCTACACCTTC. It yields the protein CASSYRPGVAYGYTF.

This clonotype was seen a few times. The chain combines TRBV2 with TRBJ2-5; 9 bases are shared with TRBD2. Germline trimming cut 7 bases from V and 1 base from J; bases unmatched to any gene: 4. Germline V CDR1 and CDR2: SNHLY, FYNNEI. The CDR3 is made up of 14 amino acids. As DNA, the CDR3 is TGTGCCAGCATTCTGCGGGGGGGCCAAGAGACCCAGTACTTC. Its translation: CASILRGGQETQYF. The complete variable domain, with remaining parts taken from reference TRBV2 and TRBJ2-5, reads EPEVTQTPSHQVTQMGQEVILRCVPISNHLYFYWYRQILGQKVEFLVSFYNNEISEKSEIFDDQFSVERPDGSNFTLKIRSTKLEDSAMYFCASILRGGQETQYFGPGTRLLVL.

The chain recombines TRBV6-6 with TRBJ1-6; 7 bases map to TRBD1. V lost 5 bases, J lost 14 bases, and 18 bases stayed unmatched. The CDR3 consists of 16 residues. Germline CDR1 reads MNHNY; CDR2 reads SVGAGI (reference sequence). The chain's CDR3 is CASSLGSGTAGSTLHF. The CDR3 DNA sequence: TGTGCCAGCAGTCTGGGGTCCGGGACAGCTGGGTCAACCCTCCACTTT.

This clonotype has only a few counts. V usage is TRBV7-3 and J usage is TRBJ2-3; 7 bases fit TRBD1. The CDR3 is 17 residues long. V lost 0 bases to trimming and J lost 3 bases; unmatched junction nucleotides: 9. Germline CDR1 SGHTA, CDR2 FQGTGA. The CDR3 loop reads CASSLTPTGRRTDTQYF. As DNA, the CDR3 is TGTGCCAGCAGCTTAACCCCGACAGGGAGAAGGACAGATACGCAGTATTTT.

A few counts support this clonotype. The V call is TRBV4-3, the J call TRBJ2-7, with 14 bases matching TRBD2. The CDR3 runs to 15 residues. With V trimmed by 3 bases and J by 2 bases, 0 bases remained unmatched. Germline values: CDR1 LGHNA, CDR2 YSLEER. CDR3 protein: CASSQGLAGAYEQYF. The CDR3 nucleotides read TGCGCCAGCAGCCAGGGACTAGCGGGGGCCTACGAGCAGTACTTC.

Many counts were recorded for this clonotype. The rearrangement uses TRBV2 and TRBJ2-3; tentative D call: TRBD2 (6 bases). The CDR3 is made up of 14 amino acids. The germline V gene has CDR1 SNHLY and CDR2 FYNNEI. Trimming pared 2 bases from V and 4 bases from J, leaving 10 bases between. Written as DNA, the CDR3 is TGTGCCAGCAGTGAACAATGGGGGGCAGATACGCAGTATTTT. This sequence encodes CASSEQWGADTQYF.

This clonotype showed up just a few times. V gene TRBV3-1 combines with J gene TRBJ1-1, with a possible D match to TRBD1 (5 bases). Per the germline V gene, CDR1 is LGHDT and CDR2 is YNNKEL (reference sequence). The CDR3 covers 13 residues. Trimming removed 3 bases at V and 1 base at J, with 6 bases between. The CDR3 coding sequence is TGTGCCAGCAGCCAGGGGGGGAACACTGAAGCTTTCTTT. Protein: CASSQGGNTEAFF.

This chain connects TRBV7-2 to TRBJ2-3; 12 positions match TRBD2. The CDR3 sequence is 14 residues long. After removal of 3 bases from V and 5 bases from J, the junction contained 0 bases not matched to a gene. Germline-derived CDR1 and CDR2 are SGHTA and FQGNSA. CDR3 residues: CASSLTSGRDTQYF. CDR3 DNA: TGTGCCAGCAGCTTGACTAGCGGGAGAGATACGCAGTATTTT.

Turning to this clonotype: A read error is possible here, since a much larger clone lies one base away. The V gene is TRBV28, the J gene TRBJ1-1; the D is unclear. This CDR3 region has 13 residues. The germline CDR1 and CDR2 sequences are MDHEN and SYDVKM. The V gene lost 2 bases and the J gene lost 7 bases, with 11 bases spanning the gap. CDR3 loop: CASSLGRAYEAFF. The CDR3 DNA reads TGTGCCAGCAGTTTAGGAAGGGCGTATGAAGCTTTCTTT.